This T cell receptor beta chain appears in the sequencing data of a study of CD8+CD57+ T cells in acquired aplastic anemia (dated by TCRdb to the late 2010s). About the study as a whole: A mean of 3.2 ug of DNA, ranging from about 0.2 to 27.4 ug, was extracted from sorted CD4+ and CD8+ cells. A CD8+CD57+ expansion meant a frequency higher than the mean frequency seen in healthy subjects.

This clonotype has a count of ten or more. Its antigen is still unknown. Within one base of it there is no much larger clone, and no base qualities were kept. Broad study findings and their caveats: Around 28 CD8+ CDR3 sequences were found to be shared between patients and controls, but these sequences appeared to be highly expressed in patients and within the immunodominant clones of the patients. CD8+ Simpson's diversity did not differ significantly between patients and healthy controls (P=0.060).

TCR beta VDJ combination and CDR3 sequence profiling used genomic DNA as the template. TCR repertoire sequencing was run on an Illumina HiSeq 2000. As for how the authors treated the data: TRBV/TRBJ rearrangement plots, CDR3 size and DJ length profiles, and Simpson's diversity index were used to evaluate the repertoires. The immunodominant clone was defined as the most abundant DNA sequence in deep sequencing data. CDR3 amino acid sequences were screened for sharing across subjects and compared with published repertoires and the VDJdb database. TCRdb reprocessed the public reads (quality trimming at Q25 with fastp, clone calling with MiXCR) and kept in-frame beta chains. Each CDR3 protein appears once, grouped with its most common genes and DNA. The V and J calls were determined by TCRdb, not by the authors. The sample table contains 310,000 or so distinct CDR3 sequences; only one count was recorded for roughly 59% of them. The leading ten clones occupy 1% to 1.5% of the sample.

Expansion of CD8+CD57+ cells had been shown by flow cytometry in the patients chosen for sequencing. Every patient had a diagnosis of severe acquired aplastic anemia based on International Study of Aplastic Anemia and Agranulocytosis and Camitta criteria. No patient had received any therapy when blood was sampled. The study deep-sequenced TCR repertoires of sorted CD4+ and CD8+ blood T cells from severe aplastic anemia patients and healthy subjects. Patients were enrolled in the USA under clinicaltrials.gov protocols 00001620, 01623167, 00001397, 00071045, 00081523 and 00961064. Ficoll-Paque density gradient centrifugation was used to isolate peripheral blood mononuclear cells. Before DNA extraction, CD4+ and CD8+ T cells were sorted with FACS or magnetic beads. Trimming leaves V shorter by 3 bases and J shorter by 2 bases, with the junction holding 6 bases beyond the gene matches. CDR1 and CDR2, looked up from the germline V gene (reference sequence), are SGHAT and FQDESV. The cysteine opens and the phenylalanine closes a CDR3 of 16 amino acids. Kept here is only the CDR3 DNA, which spans 48 bases and is read in frame from base 1.

Sequencing used sorted CD4+, CD8+, or CD8+CD57+ T cells (not recorded which) from PBMCs. The rearrangement joined TRBV11-1 to TRBJ2-1; the junction holds 8 bases that match TRBD1. The TCR was taken from a human donor with aplastic anemia. The CDR3 region has the sequence CASSFPGTGAYNEQFF. The DNA sequence is as follows: TGTGCCAGCAGCTTCCCCGGGACAGGAGCCTACAATGAGCAGTTCTTC.